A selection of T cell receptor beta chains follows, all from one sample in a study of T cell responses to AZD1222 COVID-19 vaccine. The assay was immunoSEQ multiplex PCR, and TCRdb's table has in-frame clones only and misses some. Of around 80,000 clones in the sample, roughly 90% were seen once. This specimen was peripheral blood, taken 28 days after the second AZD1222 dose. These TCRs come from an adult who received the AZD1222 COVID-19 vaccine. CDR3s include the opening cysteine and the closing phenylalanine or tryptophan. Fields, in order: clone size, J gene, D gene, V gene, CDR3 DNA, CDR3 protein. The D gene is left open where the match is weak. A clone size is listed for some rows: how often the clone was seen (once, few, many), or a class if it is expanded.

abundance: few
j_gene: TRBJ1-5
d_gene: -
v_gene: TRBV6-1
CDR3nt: TGTGCCAGCAGTGAAGTGGGAGGAGATCCGCCCCAGCATTTT
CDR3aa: CASSEVGGDPPQHF

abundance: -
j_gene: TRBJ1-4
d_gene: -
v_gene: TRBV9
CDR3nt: TGTGCCAGCAGCGTAGGGGGGATAACTAATGAAAAACTGTTTTTT
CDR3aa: CASSVGGITNEKLFF

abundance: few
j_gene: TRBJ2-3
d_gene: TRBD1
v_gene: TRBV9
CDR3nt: TGTGCCAGCAGCGTCTCCGTAGGGGGCAGAGATACGCAGTATTTT
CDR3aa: CASSVSVGGRDTQYF

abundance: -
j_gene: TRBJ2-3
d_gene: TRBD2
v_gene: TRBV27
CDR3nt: TGTGCCAGCAGTGGTAAGGGAATCCCGGGACTAGTTGTTCGTCGAGATACGCAGTATTTT
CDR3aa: CASSGKGIPGLVVRRDTQYF

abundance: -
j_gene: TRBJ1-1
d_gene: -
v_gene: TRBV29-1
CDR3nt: TGCAGCGTTTGGGACACTGAAGCTTTCTTT
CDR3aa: CSVWDTEAFF

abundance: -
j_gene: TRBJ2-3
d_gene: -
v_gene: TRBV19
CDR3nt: TGTGCCAGTACTCGGGGGAGCACAGATACGCAGTATTTT
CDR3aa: CASTRGSTDTQYF

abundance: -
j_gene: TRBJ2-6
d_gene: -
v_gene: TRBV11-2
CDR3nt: TGTGCCAGCAGCCAACAGGGTATGGCCAACGTCCTGACTTTC
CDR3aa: CASSQQGMANVLTF

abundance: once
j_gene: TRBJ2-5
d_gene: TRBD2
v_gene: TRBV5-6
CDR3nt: TGTGCCAGCAGCTACCCAAGCGGGAGAGGAGAGACCCAGTACTTC
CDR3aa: CASSYPSGRGETQYF

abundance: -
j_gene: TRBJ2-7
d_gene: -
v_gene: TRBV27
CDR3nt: TGTGCCAGCAGCGATATACCCTACGAGCAGTACTTC
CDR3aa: CASSDIPYEQYF

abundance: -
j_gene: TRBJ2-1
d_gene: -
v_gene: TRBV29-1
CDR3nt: TGCAGCGTTGAAGCGTGGAATGAGCAGTTCTTC
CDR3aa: CSVEAWNEQFF

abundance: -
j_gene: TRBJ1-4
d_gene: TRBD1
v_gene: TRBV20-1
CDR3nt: TGCAGTGCTGGTGGGACAGGGGAGGGTGAAAAACTGTTTTTT
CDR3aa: CSAGGTGEGEKLFF

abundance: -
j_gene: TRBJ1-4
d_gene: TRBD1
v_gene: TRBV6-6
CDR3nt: TGTGCCAGCAGTCCGGGACAGGGTGCGAATGAAAAACTGTTTTTT
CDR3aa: CASSPGQGANEKLFF

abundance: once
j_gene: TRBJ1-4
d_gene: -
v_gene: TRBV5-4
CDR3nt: TGTGCCAGCAGCTTAGGCCTTAATGAAAAACTGTTTTTT
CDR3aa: CASSLGLNEKLFF

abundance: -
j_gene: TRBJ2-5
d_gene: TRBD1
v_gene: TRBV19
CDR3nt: TGTGCCAGTAGTAGCTCGAGACAGGGCCAAGAGACCCAGTACTTC
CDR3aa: CASSSSRQGQETQYF

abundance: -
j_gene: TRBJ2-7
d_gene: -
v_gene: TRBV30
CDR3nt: TGTGCCTGCTGGGTCGGGGGCTACGAGCAGTACTTC
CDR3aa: CACWVGGYEQYF

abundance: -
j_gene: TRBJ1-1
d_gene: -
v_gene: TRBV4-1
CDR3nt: TGCGCCAGCAGCCAGACACAGGGTAAAAACACTGAAGCTTTCTTT
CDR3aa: CASSQTQGKNTEAFF

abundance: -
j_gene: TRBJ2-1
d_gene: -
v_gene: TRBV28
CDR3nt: TGTGCCAGCAGTAAAGGACAGTACAATGAGCAGTTCTTC
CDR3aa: CASSKGQYNEQFF

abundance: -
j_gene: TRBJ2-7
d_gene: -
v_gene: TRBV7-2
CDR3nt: TGTGCCAGCAGCTTATTCGGTACGTTGGCCAGGTACGAGCAGTACTTC
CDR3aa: CASSLFGTLARYEQYF